This T cell receptor (beta chain) was sequenced in a study of OX40 agonist ivuxolimab in advanced cancers. V was trimmed by 1 base and J by 6 bases, leaving 15 bases between them. This CDR3 contains 15 residues. In germline, CDR1 is LNHNV, CDR2 YYDKDF (reference sequence). Sequencing was performed with immunoSEQ multiplex PCR; in TCRdb, only in-frame clones are kept and a portion is missing. The sample lists fewer than 80,000 clones, around 83% occurring once. The clonotype originates from an adult with an advanced solid tumor such as melanoma, head and neck, liver or kidney cancer. The rearrangement links TRBV15 to TRBJ1-1; D remains ambiguous. The sequenced sample was CD4+ or CD8+ T cells sorted from blood, obtained in a trial of the OX40 agonist ivuxolimab. The CDR3: CATSRAFRMEAEAFF. CDR3 DNA sequence: TGTGCCACCAGCAGAGCCTTTAGAATGGAGGCTGAAGCTTTCTTT.